The 23 T cell receptor beta chains presented below share a single source sample, sequenced in a study of response to subunit inactivated influenza vaccine. TCRdb redid the calling of the RT-PCR reads with MiXCR, one entry per CDR3 protein. The sample carries about 520,000 distinct CDR3 sequences, approximately 7.2% recorded once. The specimen was PBMCs from blood, collected about 23 months after vaccination. The receptors originated from a man between 50 and 75 years old who received an inactivated influenza vaccine.

The chain recombines TRBV4-3 with TRBJ2-7; D may match TRBD1 or TRBD2 (5 bases each). V gave up 0 bases and J gave up 2 bases, with 14 bases separating them. Germline assignment: CDR1 LGHNA and CDR2 YSLEER. CDR3 length: 16 amino acids. CDR3 in DNA: TGCGCCAGCAGCCAAGATCCAGGGACGGTCGCCTACGAGCAGTACTTC. Translated: CASSQDPGTVAYEQYF.

This chain uses TRBV12-3 or TRBV12-4 with TRBJ1-1; TRBD1 matches 8 bases. J was trimmed by 5 bases and V by 7 bases; bases with no gene match: 12. The CDR3 spans 15 residues. The CDR3 DNA sequence: TGTGCCAGCACCCCCGGACAGGGATGGAGTACTGAAGCTTTCTTT. Its protein product is CASTPGQGWSTEAFF.

This clonotype was seen many times. The J gene is TRBJ2-2, the V gene TRBV20-1, with TRBD2 as a possible D gene (6 bases). The ends were cut back, 6 bases at V and 3 bases at J, with 17 bases in the middle. This CDR3 is built from 15 residues. Germline V gene sequence: CDR1 DFQATT, CDR2 SNEGSKA (reference sequence). CDR3 sequence: CSAAGLGAHTGELFF. The CDR3 DNA reads as TGCAGTGCAGCGGGCCTCGGGGCCCACACCGGGGAGCTGTTTTTT.

The V and J genes are TRBV5-1 and TRBJ2-1; 11 positions match TRBD1. V was clipped by 4 bases and J by 0 bases; unmatched bases: 3. Germline V gene lookup returns CDR1 SGHRS and CDR2 YFSETQ. CDR3 size: 16 residues. For the CDR3, the DNA is TGCGCCAGCAGCCCCGGGACAGGGGGCTCCTACAATGAGCAGTTCTTC. It translates to CASSPGTGGSYNEQFF.

The chain carries TRBV20-1 and TRBJ1-6; TRBD1 is a possible D gene (5 bases). The CDR3 is 15 amino acids. Germline CDR1 DFQATT, CDR2 SNEGSKA (reference sequence). V was cut by 5 bases and J by 9 bases, with 20 bases left in between. For the CDR3, the DNA is TGCAGTGCTCCTAGCGGGGGAACGGTTGGTTCACCCCTCCACTTT. Translation gives CSAPSGGTVGSPLHF.

This clonotype came up many times. The V gene is TRBV7-2, the J gene TRBJ2-7; 7 bases align to TRBD2. The CDR3 covers 15 residues. Germline CDR1 reads SGHTA; CDR2 reads FQGNSA. With 4 bases clipped from V and 3 bases from J, the junction kept 9 bases outside the gene matches. DNA of the CDR3: TGTGCCAGCAGCTATGGGCGGGTAGCGGGCTACGAGCAGTACTTC. It is translated as CASSYGRVAGYEQYF.

This clonotype came up a few times. The chain has TRBV5-1 and TRBJ2-6, with a possible D match to TRBD1 (6 bases). The length of the CDR3 is 15 residues. The germline CDR1 and CDR2 sequences are SGHRS and YFSETQ. The V end was cut by 4 bases, the J end by 3 bases, with 11 bases between. CDR3 sequence reads: CASSPQGNGANVLTF. The CDR3 bases are TGCGCCAGCAGCCCTCAGGGGAATGGGGCCAACGTCCTGACTTTC.

This clonotype was found many times. The V gene is TRBV3-1, the J gene TRBJ2-5; D is undetermined. Germline CDR1 reads LGHDT; CDR2 reads YNNKEL (reference sequence). The CDR3 has 14 residues. Deletions cut 2 bases from V and 2 bases from J, with 9 bases between. CDR3 DNA: TGTGCCAGCAGCCAATCCGAAACGCAAGAGACCCAGTACTTC. Amino acid sequence: CASSQSETQETQYF.

The chain carries TRBV6-1 and TRBJ2-1; 8 bases are shared with TRBD2. The CDR3 extends over 15 amino acids. Germline CDR1 MNHNS, CDR2 SASEGT. The V and J ends lost 5 bases and 5 bases, in that order; junction bases with no gene match: 8. The CDR3 nucleotides are TGTGCCAGCAGTACCGGGGGGGCCGCCGACAATGAGCAGTTCTTC. This translates into CASSTGGAADNEQFF.

The chain has TRBV5-1 and TRBJ1-1, with TRBD1 matching over 8 bases. The J segment lost 10 bases and the V segment lost 4 bases, leaving 12 bases of the junction unmatched. This CDR3 spans 14 amino acids. Germline CDR1 is SGHRS and CDR2 is YFSETQ. Here the CDR3 DNA reads TGCGCCAGCAGCCCAATCGGACAGGGCGAGGGAGCTTTCTTT. Protein sequence: CASSPIGQGEGAFF.

There are a few counts of this clonotype. The CDR3 DNA sequence: TGTGCCAGCAGTTACTCGAGTGGCAGCCATAGCAATCAGCCCCAGCATTTT. Amino acid sequence: CASSYSSGSHSNQPQHF. The chain carries TRBV6-2 or TRBV6-3 and TRBJ1-5; D gene unclear. Germline CDR1 is MNHEY and CDR2 is SVGEGT. This CDR3 spans 17 amino acids. Trimming pared 0 bases from V and 0 bases from J, leaving 12 bases between.

The chain links TRBV5-6 to TRBJ2-5; 7 nucleotides line up with TRBD1. The CDR3 is 14 amino acids. V lost 5 bases and J lost 1; bases outside the gene matches: 5. Germline loops: CDR1 SGHDT, CDR2 YYEEEE. The CDR3 region is CASRFRQGQETQYF. The CDR3 DNA follows: TGTGCCAGCAGGTTTCGACAGGGCCAAGAGACCCAGTACTTC.

This clonotype was detected many times. The V call is TRBV10-3, the J call TRBJ2-6, with 9 bases lining up with TRBD1. The junction had 8 bases not matched to a gene; V was cut back by 11 bases and J by 0 bases. Germline V gives CDR1 ENHRY, CDR2 SYGVKD. The CDR3 sequence is 16 residues long. CDR3 protein: CAVTGGTNSGANVLTF. Here the CDR3 DNA reads TGTGCCGTAACAGGGGGCACTAACTCTGGGGCCAACGTCCTGACTTTC.

On this clonotype itself: An end of the junction does not agree with germline; a read error may underlie this. The V call is TRBV5-1, the J call TRBJ1-1; TRBD1 aligns across 9 bases. This CDR3 has 15 residues. Germline V gives CDR1 SGHRS, CDR2 YFSETQ. CDR3 in amino acids: CASSAQTGGNAEAFF. The CDR3 DNA is TGCGCCAGCAGCGCCCAGACAGGGGGGAACGCTGAAGCTTTCTTT.

This clonotype was picked up a small number of times. J is TRBJ2-1 and V is TRBV7-6, with D possibly matching TRBD1 (5 bases). CDR1 is SGHVS, CDR2 FNYEAQ, per germline. Trimming pared 0 bases from V and 4 bases from J, leaving 13 bases between. CDR3 length: 16 amino acids. As DNA, the CDR3 is TGTGCCAGCAGCTTAGCCAGCCAGGGAACTTACAATGAGCAGTTCTTC. It encodes CASSLASQGTYNEQFF. Drawing the rest from reference TRBV7-6 and TRBJ2-1, the complete variable domain is GAGVSQSPRYKVTKRGQDVALRCDPISGHVSLYWYRQALGQGPEFLTYFNYEAQQDKSGLPNDRFSAERPEGSISTLTIQRTEQRDSAMYRCASSLASQGTYNEQFFGPGTRLTVL.

This clonotype was recorded at least ten times. The V gene is TRBV18, the J gene TRBJ2-2, with D possibly being TRBD1 (6 bases). V was shortened by 5 bases and J by 0 bases, with 13 bases between the two germline ends. CDR1 and CDR2 (germline): KGHSH, LQKENI. The CDR3 is 16 amino acids. CDR3 nucleotide sequence: TGTGCCAGCTCATCACAGGGACCCGCGAACACCGGGGAGCTGTTTTTT. Protein: CASSSQGPANTGELFF.

In its sample, this clonotype was seen a few times. The rearrangement links TRBV5-1 to TRBJ2-2; 12 positions match TRBD1. The CDR3 length is 16 residues. The ends lost 4 bases at V and 4 bases at J; junction bases unmatched: 5. Germline V gives CDR1 SGHRS, CDR2 YFSETQ. CDR3 in amino acids: CASSEGTGGLTGELFF. The CDR3 DNA reads TGCGCCAGCAGCGAGGGGACAGGGGGCCTCACCGGGGAGCTGTTTTTT. The full variable domain, rest sourced from reference TRBV5-1 and TRBJ2-2, is KAGVTQTPRYLIKTRGQQVTLSCSPISGHRSVSWYQQTPGQGLQFLFEYFSETQRNKGNFPGRFSGRQFSNSRSEMNVSTLELGDSALYLCASSEGTGGLTGELFFGEGSRLTVL.

This clonotype was seen at least ten times. The J gene is TRBJ2-3, the V gene TRBV15, with unresolved D. Germline loops: CDR1 LNHNV, CDR2 YYDKDF (reference sequence). The V end lost 0 bases, the J end lost 4 bases, and 8 bases lay between the germline ends. This CDR3 region has 14 residues. The CDR3 here is CATSRDLGADTQYF. The DNA of the CDR3 is TGTGCCACCAGCAGAGATCTTGGCGCAGATACGCAGTATTTT.

The rearrangement joins TRBV28 to TRBJ2-7; D might be TRBD1 or TRBD2, each matching 6 bases. The V end lost 4 bases, the J end lost 0 bases, and 19 bases lay between the germline ends. Germline CDR1 is MDHEN and CDR2 is SYDVKM. The CDR3 consists of 17 residues. The CDR3 sequence: CASSSIEGGLSSYEQYF. The CDR3 DNA reads as TGTGCCAGCAGTTCTATCGAGGGGGGCCTGAGCTCCTACGAGCAGTACTTC.

This clonotype was detected many times. CDR3 nucleotides: TGCGCCAGCAGCCCGATGACAGGGGGTAATTCACCCCTCCACTTT. It translates to CASSPMTGGNSPLHF. The chain carries TRBV5-1 and TRBJ1-6; 9 bases fit TRBD1. The CDR3 has 15 residues. Germline V lookup: CDR1 SGHRS, CDR2 YFSETQ. Unmatched junction bases numbered 5, after V lost 4 bases and J lost 6 bases.

The rearrangement links TRBV29-1 to TRBJ1-1, with 8 bases aligning to TRBD1. Germline V lookup: CDR1 SQVTM, CDR2 ANQGSEA. CDR3 length: 14 residues. V lost 6 bases to trimming and J lost 0 bases; unmatched junction nucleotides: 6. The CDR3 here is CSVDRGSMNTEAFF. In DNA form, the CDR3 reads TGCAGCGTAGACAGGGGCTCTATGAACACTGAAGCTTTCTTT.

This clonotype was seen more than once but under ten times. V usage is TRBV20-1 and J usage is TRBJ1-5; no clear D gene. Trimming stripped 7 bases from V and 0 bases from J, with 10 bases between. There are 13 residues in the CDR3. The germline V gene has CDR1 DFQATT and CDR2 SNEGSKA (reference sequence). The CDR3 spells CSGLKYSNQPQHF. CDR3 nucleotides: TGCAGTGGGCTAAAATATAGCAATCAGCCCCAGCATTTT.

Worth noting for this clonotype: A read error may be the cause here, since a much bigger clone is one base away. The rearrangement uses TRBV5-5 and TRBJ1-2, with TRBD1 as a possible D gene (5 bases). The CDR3 loop spans 15 amino acids. Per the germline V gene, CDR1 is SGHKS and CDR2 is YYEKEE (reference sequence). V lost 4 bases and J 2 bases, leaving 15 bases between the germline ends. The CDR3 sequence: CASSPGLGRNYGYTF. The CDR3, as DNA: TGTGCCAGCAGCCCTGGACTGGGACGCAACTATGGCTACACCTTC.